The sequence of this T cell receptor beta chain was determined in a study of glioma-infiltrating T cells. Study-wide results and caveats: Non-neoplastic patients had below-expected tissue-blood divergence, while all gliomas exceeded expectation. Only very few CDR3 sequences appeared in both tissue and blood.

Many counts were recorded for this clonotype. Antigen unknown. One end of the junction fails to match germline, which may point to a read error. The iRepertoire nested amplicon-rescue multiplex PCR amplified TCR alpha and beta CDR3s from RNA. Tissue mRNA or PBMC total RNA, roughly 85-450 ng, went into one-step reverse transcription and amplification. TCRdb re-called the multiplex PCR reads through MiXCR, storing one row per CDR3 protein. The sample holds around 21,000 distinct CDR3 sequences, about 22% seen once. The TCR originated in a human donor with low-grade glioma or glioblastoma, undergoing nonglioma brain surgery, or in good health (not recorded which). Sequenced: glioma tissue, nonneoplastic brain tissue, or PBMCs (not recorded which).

The CDR3 region is CASSLETGSLYF. The CDR3 region has the DNA TGTGCCAGCAGCTTAGAAACAGGATCCCTCTACTTC. The chain joins TRBV7-9 to TRBJ1-2, with D possibly matching TRBD1 (5 bases). CDR1 is SEHNR and CDR2 is FQNEAQ in the germline V gene (reference sequence). The CDR3 sequence is 12 residues long.